These T cell receptor beta chains were read from a single sample in a study of human thymus T cells. Produced via immunoSEQ multiplex PCR; TCRdb's table is partial and in-frame only. The repertoire consists of tens of thousands of clones, with approximately 97% occurring once and the leading ten covering 0.025% to 0.04%. Specimen: thymus tissue. The receptors originated from a boy in the first two years of life with a congenital heart defect but otherwise immunologically healthy. CDR3s include the opening cysteine and the closing phenylalanine or tryptophan. A D gene is named only where the DNA matches it firmly. A row's size may be missing; if present it is once, few, many or a size class.

size,V,J,D,CDR3,DNA
.,TRBV6-6,TRBJ2-1,.,CASRRGYNEQFF,TGTGCCAGCCGAAGGGGCTACAATGAGCAGTTCTTC
.,TRBV4-1,TRBJ2-1,.,CASSQFSGTPLKLYNEQFF,TGCGCCAGCAGCCAATTCTCCGGGACTCCCCTAAAACTATACAATGAGCAGTTCTTC
.,TRBV19,TRBJ1-2,.,CASSLSGDLNYGYTF,TGTGCCAGTAGTCTTTCAGGGGACCTTAACTATGGCTACACCTTC
once,TRBV15,TRBJ2-3,TRBD2,CATSIGLAGPLSTDTQYF,TGTGCCACCAGCATCGGACTAGCGGGGCCCCTTAGCACAGATACGCAGTATTTT
.,TRBV5-1,TRBJ1-4,.,CASSLEREEKLFF,TGCGCCAGCAGCTTGGAGCGTGAGGAAAAACTGTTTTTT
.,TRBV11-3,TRBJ2-1,.,CASSYHAVNEQFF,TGTGCCAGCAGCTATCACGCGGTCAATGAGCAGTTCTTC
.,TRBV4-3,TRBJ2-4,TRBD1,CASSRGLLAKNIQYF,TGCGCCAGCAGCAGGGGGCTCTTGGCCAAAAACATTCAGTACTTC
.,TRBV6-5,TRBJ1-4,TRBD1,CASRTGQVNEKLFF,TGTGCCAGCAGGACCGGACAGGTCAACGAAAAACTGTTTTTT
.,TRBV28,TRBJ1-2,.,CASSLPPVRHGYTF,TGTGCCAGCAGTTTGCCTCCTGTAAGGCACGGCTACACCTTC
.,TRBV7-9,TRBJ2-7,TRBD2,CASRPSSGRGNYEQYF,TGTGCCAGCAGACCCTCTAGCGGGAGGGGCAACTACGAGCAGTACTTC
.,TRBV2,TRBJ2-7,TRBD1,CASMGQGAYEQYF,TGTGCCAGCATGGGACAGGGGGCGTACGAGCAGTACTTC
once,TRBV4-1,TRBJ2-1,TRBD1,CASSQAPGQFRVNEQFF,TGCGCCAGCAGCCAAGCCCCGGGACAGTTTAGAGTGAATGAGCAGTTCTTC
once,TRBV21-1,TRBJ2-3,.,CASSLNHRESDTQYF,TGTGCCAGCAGCTTAAATCACAGGGAGTCAGATACGCAGTATTTT
.,TRBV10-1,TRBJ2-2,.,CASGPRGENTGELFF,TGCGCCAGCGGTCCCAGAGGGGAGAACACCGGGGAGCTGTTTTTT
once,TRBV14,TRBJ2-7,.,CASSQGYEQYF,TGTGCCAGCAGCCAAGGCTACGAGCAGTACTTC
.,TRBV19,TRBJ2-2,TRBD2,CASSSGTSGRARAGTGELFF,TGTGCCAGTAGTTCAGGGACTAGCGGGAGGGCCCGGGCGGGCACCGGGGAGCTGTTTTTT
.,TRBV13,TRBJ1-2,.,CASSSQWDPHEGGYTF,TGTGCCAGCAGCTCACAGTGGGACCCTCACGAGGGGGGCTACACCTTC
.,TRBV29-1,TRBJ2-5,TRBD1,CSVSAPGQRLRTQYF,TGCAGCGTTAGTGCGCCGGGACAGCGCCTTCGGACCCAGTACTTC
.,TRBV18,TRBJ2-7,TRBD2,CASSHTSPRLAGVRYEQYF,TGTGCCAGCTCACATACTTCTCCGCGACTAGCGGGGGTTAGATACGAGCAGTACTTC
.,TRBV5-1,TRBJ2-5,TRBD1,CASGTNRGGQETQYF,TGCGCCAGCGGAACAAACAGGGGTGGGCAAGAGACCCAGTACTTC
.,TRBV5-1,TRBJ1-1,TRBD1,CASSFGQANTEAFF,TGCGCCAGCAGCTTCGGACAGGCGAACACTGAAGCTTTCTTT
.,TRBV18,TRBJ2-1,TRBD2,CASSPRRGGYNEQFF,TGTGCCAGCTCACCTCGACGCGGGGGATACAATGAGCAGTTCTTC
.,TRBV28,TRBJ1-1,TRBD1,CASSFRTGASNTEAFF,TGTGCCAGCAGCTTTCGGACAGGGGCTTCTAACACTGAAGCTTTCTTT
.,TRBV2,TRBJ1-5,.,CASSEDEVRRPYQPQHF,TGTGCCAGCAGTGAAGATGAAGTAAGGAGACCATATCAGCCCCAGCATTTT
.,TRBV30,TRBJ2-7,TRBD1,CAWTGQGNYEQYF,TGTGCCTGGACCGGACAGGGGAACTACGAGCAGTACTTC